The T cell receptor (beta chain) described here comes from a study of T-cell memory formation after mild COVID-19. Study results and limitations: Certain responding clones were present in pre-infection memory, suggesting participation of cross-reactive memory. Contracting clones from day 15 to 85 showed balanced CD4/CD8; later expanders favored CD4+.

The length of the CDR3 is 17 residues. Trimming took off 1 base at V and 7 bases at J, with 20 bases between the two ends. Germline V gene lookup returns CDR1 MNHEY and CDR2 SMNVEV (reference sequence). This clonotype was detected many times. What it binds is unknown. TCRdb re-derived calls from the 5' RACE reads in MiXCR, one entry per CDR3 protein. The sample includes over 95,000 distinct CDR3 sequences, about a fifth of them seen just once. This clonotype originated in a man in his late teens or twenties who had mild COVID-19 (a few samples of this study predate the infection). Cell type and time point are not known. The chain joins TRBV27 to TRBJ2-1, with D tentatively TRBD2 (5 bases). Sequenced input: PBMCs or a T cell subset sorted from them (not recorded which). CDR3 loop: CASSLFLGLAEPNEQFF. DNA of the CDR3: TGTGCCAGCAGTTTATTCCTTGGGCTAGCTGAGCCAAATGAGCAGTTCTTC.